The sequence of this TCR beta chain was determined in a study of blood T cell repertoires in COVID-19. Study information: The United States, Italy and Spain supplied acute and convalescent COVID-19 samples. Sample material is recorded as cDNA or gDNA derived from T cells, B-cell-depleted T cells, or PBMCs.

Trimming removed 4 bases at V and 10 bases at J, with 13 bases between. This CDR3 region has 12 residues. CDR1 LGHDT and CDR2 YNNKEL come from the germline V gene (reference sequence). Original processing methods: Researchers report that nucleated cell counts were estimated from reference gene primer amplification. Assay: immunoSEQ multiplex PCR; the TCRdb copy retains only in-frame clones and omits some. V, J and clone size were drawn from that table, and D and trimming were deduced from the DNA. The data hold some 130,000 clones, with about 87% observed a single time. The specimen was peripheral blood. The sequence derives from a man aged 50 to 59 with acute or convalescent COVID-19. The V gene is TRBV3-1 (or the pseudogene TRBV3-2), the J gene TRBJ1-1; unclear D gene. CDR3 residues: CASSPSSALAFF. In nucleotides, the CDR3 is TGTGCCAGCAGCCCCTCCTCCGCGCTAGCTTTCTTT.